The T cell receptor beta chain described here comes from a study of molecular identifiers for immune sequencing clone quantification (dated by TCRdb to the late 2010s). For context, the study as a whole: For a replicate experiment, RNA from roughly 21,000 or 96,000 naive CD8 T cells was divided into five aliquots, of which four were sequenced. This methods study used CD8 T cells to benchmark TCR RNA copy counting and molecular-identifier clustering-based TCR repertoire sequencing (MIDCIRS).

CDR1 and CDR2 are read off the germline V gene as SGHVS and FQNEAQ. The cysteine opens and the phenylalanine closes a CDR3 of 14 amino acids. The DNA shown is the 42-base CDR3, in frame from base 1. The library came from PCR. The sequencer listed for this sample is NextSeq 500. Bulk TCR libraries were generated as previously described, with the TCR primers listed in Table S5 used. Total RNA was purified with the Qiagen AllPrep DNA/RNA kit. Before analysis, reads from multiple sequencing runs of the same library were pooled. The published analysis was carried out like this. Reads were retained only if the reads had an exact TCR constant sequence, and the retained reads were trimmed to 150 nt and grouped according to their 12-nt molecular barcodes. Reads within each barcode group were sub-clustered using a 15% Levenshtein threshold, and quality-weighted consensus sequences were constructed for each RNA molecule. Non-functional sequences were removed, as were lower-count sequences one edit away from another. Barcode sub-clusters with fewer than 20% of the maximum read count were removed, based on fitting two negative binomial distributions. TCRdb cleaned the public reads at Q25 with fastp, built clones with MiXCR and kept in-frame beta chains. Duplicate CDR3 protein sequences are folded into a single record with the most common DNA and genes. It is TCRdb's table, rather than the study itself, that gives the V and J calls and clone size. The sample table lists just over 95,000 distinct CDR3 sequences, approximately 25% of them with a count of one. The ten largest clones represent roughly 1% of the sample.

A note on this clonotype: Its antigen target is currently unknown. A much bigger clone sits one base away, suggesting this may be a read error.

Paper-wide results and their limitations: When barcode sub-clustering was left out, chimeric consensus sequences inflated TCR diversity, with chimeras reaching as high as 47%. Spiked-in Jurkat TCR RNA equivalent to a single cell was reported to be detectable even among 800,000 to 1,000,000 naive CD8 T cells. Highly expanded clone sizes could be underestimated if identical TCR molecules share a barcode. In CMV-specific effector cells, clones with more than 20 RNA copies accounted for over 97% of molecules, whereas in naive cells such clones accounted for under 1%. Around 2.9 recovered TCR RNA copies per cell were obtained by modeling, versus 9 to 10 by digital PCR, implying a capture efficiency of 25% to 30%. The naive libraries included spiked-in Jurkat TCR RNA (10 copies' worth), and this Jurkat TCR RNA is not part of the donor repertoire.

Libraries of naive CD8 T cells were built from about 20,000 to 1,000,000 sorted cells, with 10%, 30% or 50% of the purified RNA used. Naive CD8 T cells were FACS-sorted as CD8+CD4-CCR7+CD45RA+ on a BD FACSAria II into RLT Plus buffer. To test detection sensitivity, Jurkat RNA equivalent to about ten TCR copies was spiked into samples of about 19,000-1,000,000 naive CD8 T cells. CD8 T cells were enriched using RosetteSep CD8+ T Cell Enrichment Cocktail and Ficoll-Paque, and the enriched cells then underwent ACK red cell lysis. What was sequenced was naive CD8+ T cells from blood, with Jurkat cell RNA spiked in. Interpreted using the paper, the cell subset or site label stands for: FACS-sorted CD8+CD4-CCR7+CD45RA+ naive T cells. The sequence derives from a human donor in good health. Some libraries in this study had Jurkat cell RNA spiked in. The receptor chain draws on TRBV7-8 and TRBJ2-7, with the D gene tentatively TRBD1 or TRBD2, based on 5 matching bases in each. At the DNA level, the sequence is TGTGCCAGCGGCTTGTACGGGGACCGGGGCGAGCAGTACTTC. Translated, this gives CASGLYGDRGEQYF.